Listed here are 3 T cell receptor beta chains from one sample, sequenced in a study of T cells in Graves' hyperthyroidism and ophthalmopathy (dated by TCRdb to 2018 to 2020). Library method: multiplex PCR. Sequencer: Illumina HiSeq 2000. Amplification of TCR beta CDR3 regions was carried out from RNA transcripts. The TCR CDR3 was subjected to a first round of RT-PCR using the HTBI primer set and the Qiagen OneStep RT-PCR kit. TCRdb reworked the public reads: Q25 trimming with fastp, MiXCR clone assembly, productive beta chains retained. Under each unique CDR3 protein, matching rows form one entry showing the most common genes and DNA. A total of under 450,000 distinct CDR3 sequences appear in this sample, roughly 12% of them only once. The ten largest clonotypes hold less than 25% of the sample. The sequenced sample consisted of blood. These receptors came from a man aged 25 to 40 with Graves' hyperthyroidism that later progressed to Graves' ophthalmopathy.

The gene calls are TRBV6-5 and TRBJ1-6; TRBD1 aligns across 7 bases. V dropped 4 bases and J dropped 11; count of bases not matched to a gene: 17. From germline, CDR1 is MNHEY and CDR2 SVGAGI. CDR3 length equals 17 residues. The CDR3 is CASSSPIRQGKRAPLHF. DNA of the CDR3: TGTGCCAGCAGTTCACCCATCCGACAGGGCAAGAGGGCACCCCTCCACTTT.

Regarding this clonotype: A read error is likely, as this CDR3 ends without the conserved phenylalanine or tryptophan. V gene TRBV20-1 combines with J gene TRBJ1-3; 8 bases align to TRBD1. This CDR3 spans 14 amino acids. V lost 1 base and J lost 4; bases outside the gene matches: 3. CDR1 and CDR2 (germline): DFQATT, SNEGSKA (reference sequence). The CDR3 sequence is CSARGQGSGNTIYL. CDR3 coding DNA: TGCAGTGCTAGAGGACAGGGGTCGGGAAACACCATATATTTA.

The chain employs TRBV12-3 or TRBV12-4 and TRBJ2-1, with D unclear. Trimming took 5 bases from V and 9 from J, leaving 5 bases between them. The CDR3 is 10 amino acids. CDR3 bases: TGTGCCAGCAGTCGACGTGAGCAGTTCTTC. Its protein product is CASSRREQFF.